One TCR beta chain is described in this entry. The sample contains more than one DNA sequence encoding this CDR3. These data are taken from a study of control samples from healthy donors and cancer patients. Repertoires were generated with immunoSEQ multiplex PCR, while TCRdb's copy carries only in-frame clones and drops some. The sample lists some 120,000 clones; more than 75% were seen once. V was shortened by 3 bases and J by 4 bases, with 3 bases between the two germline ends. Germline V CDR1 and CDR2: MNHNY, SVGAGI (reference sequence). The CDR3 runs to 11 residues. The clonotype originates from a man between 18 and 35 years old in good health. J is TRBJ1-1 and V is TRBV6-6; D is ambiguous. Sequenced material: blood. Written as DNA, the CDR3 is TGTGCCAGCAGTTATGGCACTGAAGCTTTCTTT. Translated, it gives CASSYGTEAFF.